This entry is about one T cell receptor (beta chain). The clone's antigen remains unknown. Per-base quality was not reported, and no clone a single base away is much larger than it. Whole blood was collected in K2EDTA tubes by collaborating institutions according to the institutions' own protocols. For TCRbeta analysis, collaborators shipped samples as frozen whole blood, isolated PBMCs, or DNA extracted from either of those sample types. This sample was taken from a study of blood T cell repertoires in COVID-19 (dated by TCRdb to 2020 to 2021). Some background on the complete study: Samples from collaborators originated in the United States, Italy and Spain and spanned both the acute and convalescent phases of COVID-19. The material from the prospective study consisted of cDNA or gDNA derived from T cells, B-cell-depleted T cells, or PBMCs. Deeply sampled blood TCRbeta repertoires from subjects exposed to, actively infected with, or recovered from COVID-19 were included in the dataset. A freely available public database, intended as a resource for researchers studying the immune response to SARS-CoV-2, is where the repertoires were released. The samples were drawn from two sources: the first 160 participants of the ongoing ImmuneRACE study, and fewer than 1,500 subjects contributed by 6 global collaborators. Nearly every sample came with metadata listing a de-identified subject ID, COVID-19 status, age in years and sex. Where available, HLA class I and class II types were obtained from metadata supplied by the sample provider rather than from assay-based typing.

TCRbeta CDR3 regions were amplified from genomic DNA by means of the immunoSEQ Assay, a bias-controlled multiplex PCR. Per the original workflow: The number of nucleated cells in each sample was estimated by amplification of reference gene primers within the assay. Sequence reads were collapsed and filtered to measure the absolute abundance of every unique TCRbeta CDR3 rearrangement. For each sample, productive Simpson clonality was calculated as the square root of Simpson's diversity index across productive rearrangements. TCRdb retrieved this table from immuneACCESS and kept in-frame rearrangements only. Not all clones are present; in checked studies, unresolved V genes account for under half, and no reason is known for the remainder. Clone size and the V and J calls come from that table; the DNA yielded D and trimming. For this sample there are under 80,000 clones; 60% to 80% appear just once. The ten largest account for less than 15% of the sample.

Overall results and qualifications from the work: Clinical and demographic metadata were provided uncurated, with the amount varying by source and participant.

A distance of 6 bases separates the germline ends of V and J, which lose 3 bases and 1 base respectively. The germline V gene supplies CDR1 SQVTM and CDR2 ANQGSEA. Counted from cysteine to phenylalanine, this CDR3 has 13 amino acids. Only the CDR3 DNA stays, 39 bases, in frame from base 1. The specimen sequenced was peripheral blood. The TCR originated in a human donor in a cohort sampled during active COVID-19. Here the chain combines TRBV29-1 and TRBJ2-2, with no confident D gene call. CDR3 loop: CSVDGQNTGELFF. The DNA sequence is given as TGCAGCGTTGATGGGCAGAACACCGGGGAGCTGTTTTTT.